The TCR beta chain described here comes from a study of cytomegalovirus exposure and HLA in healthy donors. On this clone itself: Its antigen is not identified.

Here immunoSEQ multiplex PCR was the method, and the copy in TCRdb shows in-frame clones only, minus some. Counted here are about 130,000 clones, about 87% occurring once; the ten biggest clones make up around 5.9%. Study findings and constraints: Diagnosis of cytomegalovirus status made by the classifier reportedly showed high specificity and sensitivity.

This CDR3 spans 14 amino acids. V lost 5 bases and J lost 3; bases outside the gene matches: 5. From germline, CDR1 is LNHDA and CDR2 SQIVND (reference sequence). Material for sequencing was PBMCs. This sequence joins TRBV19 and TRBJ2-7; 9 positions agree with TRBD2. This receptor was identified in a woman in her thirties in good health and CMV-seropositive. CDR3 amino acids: CASSAAGGHYEQYF. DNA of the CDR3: TGTGCCAGTAGTGCTGCGGGAGGGCACTACGAGCAGTACTTC.